This T cell receptor beta chain was recorded in a study of blood T cell repertoires in COVID-19. Study-wide context: The analysed material was cDNA or gDNA that came from T cells, B-cell-depleted T cells, or PBMCs.

Profiling relied on immunoSEQ multiplex PCR, and the TCRdb table lists in-frame clones only, not all of them. The sample consists of roughly 200,000 clones, about 86% of them appearing once. This clone was seen a few times. The CDR3 consists of 13 residues. J lost 5 bases, V lost 3 bases, and 5 bases had no gene match. The V gene's germline CDR1 is GTSNPN and CDR2 SVGIG (reference sequence). Living in 20 to 30 US areas, the participants were between roughly 18 and 89 years of age. Researchers sorted participants into cohorts using their self-reported clinical history. The clonotype was recovered from a woman aged 50 to 65 in a cohort exposed to, infected with or recovered from COVID-19 (not recorded which). Specimen: PBMCs or T cells enriched from blood (not recorded which). The chain employs TRBV30 and TRBJ1-1; 8 positions match TRBD1. The CDR3 reads CAWRQGVGTEAFF. The CDR3 DNA is TGTGCCTGGAGACAGGGGGTAGGGACTGAAGCTTTCTTT.